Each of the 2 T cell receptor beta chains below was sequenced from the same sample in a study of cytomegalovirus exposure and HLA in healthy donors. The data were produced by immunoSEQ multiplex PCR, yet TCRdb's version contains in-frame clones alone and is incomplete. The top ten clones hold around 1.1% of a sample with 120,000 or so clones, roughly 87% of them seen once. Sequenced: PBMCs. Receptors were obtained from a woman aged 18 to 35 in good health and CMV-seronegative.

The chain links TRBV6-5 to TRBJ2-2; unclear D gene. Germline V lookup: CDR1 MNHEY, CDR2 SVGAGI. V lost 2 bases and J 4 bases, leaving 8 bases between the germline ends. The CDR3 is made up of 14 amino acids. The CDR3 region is CASSYLPLTGELFF. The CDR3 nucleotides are TGTGCCAGCAGTTACCTCCCACTCACCGGGGAGCTGTTTTTT.

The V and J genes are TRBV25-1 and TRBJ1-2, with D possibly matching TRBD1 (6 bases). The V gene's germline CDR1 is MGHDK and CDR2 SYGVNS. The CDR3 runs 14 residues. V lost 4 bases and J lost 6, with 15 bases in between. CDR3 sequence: CASSASYRAHGYTF. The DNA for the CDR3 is TGTGCCAGCAGTGCATCATACAGGGCCCATGGCTACACCTTC.